This T cell receptor beta chain was documented in a study of T cell clones after liver transplantation. Across the whole study: TCRbeta sequencing after a pre-transplant mixed lymphocyte reaction identified graft-donor-reactive clones, later tracked in post-transplant blood.

A word on this clone: Its specificity is unknown.

Some clones are missing from TCRdb's copy, which holds only in-frame ones; the method was immunoSEQ multiplex PCR. The table lists around 51,000 clones, about nine tenths of them singletons, with approximately 15% in the top ten. The V gene end was trimmed by 4 bases and the J gene end by 6 bases; junction bases not matched to a gene: 9. CDR3 length: 15 amino acids. Germline CDR1 reads SGHRS; CDR2 reads YFSETQ. Study-level findings and limits: In 5 of 8 subjects, circulating graft-donor-reactive CD4 TCRbeta sequences fell significantly after transplant. Small, mixed patient groups and varying post-transplant times limit these conclusions.

The clonotype was recovered from a human patient who received a liver transplant. Some of the T cells may derive from the graft donor. The sequences come from CD8+ T cells from blood, collected 12 months after liver transplant. V usage is TRBV5-1 and J usage is TRBJ1-5, with TRBD1 matching over 8 bases. The chain's CDR3 is CASSPSGGAGQPQHF. CDR3 DNA: TGCGCCAGCAGCCCGTCAGGGGGCGCGGGTCAGCCCCAGCATTTT.